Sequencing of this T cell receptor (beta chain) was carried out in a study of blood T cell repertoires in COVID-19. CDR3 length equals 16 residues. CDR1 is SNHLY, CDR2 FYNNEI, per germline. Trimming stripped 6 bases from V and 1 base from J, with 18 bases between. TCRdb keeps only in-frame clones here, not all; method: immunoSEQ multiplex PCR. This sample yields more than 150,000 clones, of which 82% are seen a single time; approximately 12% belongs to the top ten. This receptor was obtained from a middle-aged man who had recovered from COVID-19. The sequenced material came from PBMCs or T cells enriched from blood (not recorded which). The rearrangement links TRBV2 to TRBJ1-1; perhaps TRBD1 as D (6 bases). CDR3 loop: CASSPLRTDRNTEAFF. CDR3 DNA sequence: TGTGCCAGCAGCCCTCTGAGGACAGACAGGAACACTGAAGCTTTCTTT.